Below, 25 T cell receptor beta chains from the same sample are listed, as sequenced in a study of beta chain features in type 1 diabetes (dated by TCRdb to 2016 to 2019). Study-wide conclusions, independent of this receptor: A moderate but significant shortening of TCRB CDR3 length was observed in type 1 diabetes patients in all four CD4+ subsets.

Antigens of these TCRs are unknown. Library preparation used the immunoSEQ multiplex PCR assay. The entire isolated RNA was reverse transcribed using the High Capacity cDNA Reverse Transcription Kit, and thus expressed TCRB transcripts were sequenced. TCRdb stores this immuneACCESS table with in-frame sequences only. Part of the clones is absent; in the studies checked, under half of the shortfall reflects unresolved V genes, and no reason is known for the rest. The sample contains 300,000 to 400,000 clones, 9.3% of them found a single time. The ten largest clones take up 1% of the sample. The sequenced sample consisted of central memory CD4+ T cells from blood. The receptors here all came from a man aged 25-45 years with type 1 diabetes.

The rearrangement uses TRBV29-1 and TRBJ1-2, with 8 nucleotides matching TRBD1. The length of the CDR3 is 13 residues. V trimming: 7 bases; J trimming: 3 bases; junction bases outside the gene matches: 7. Germline V gives CDR1 SQVTM, CDR2 ANQGSEA. CDR3 protein: CSGGDRTDYGYTF. The CDR3 DNA follows: TGCAGCGGGGGGGACAGGACCGACTATGGCTACACCTTC.

The CDR3 region has the DNA TGCAGCGCTGCTACGCCGGGACAGGGTTCTGGCTACACCTTC. The encoded protein is CSAATPGQGSGYTF. The V gene is TRBV29-1, the J gene TRBJ1-2, with 9 bases lining up with TRBD1. The J segment lost 7 bases and the V segment lost 7 bases, leaving 13 bases of the junction unmatched. From germline, CDR1 is SQVTM and CDR2 ANQGSEA. This CDR3 is built from 14 residues.

J is TRBJ1-2 and V is TRBV5-1, with unresolved D. The CDR3 runs 13 residues. The germline V gene encodes CDR1 SGHRS and CDR2 YFSETQ. Trimming left V 0 bases short and J 8 bases short, with 11 bases between. CDR3 nucleotides: TGCGCCAGCAGCTTGGAGGCAGGAAGGGGCTACACCTTC. It yields the protein CASSLEAGRGYTF.

This chain connects TRBV27 to TRBJ1-2, with TRBD1 matching 9 bases. V lost 5 bases, J lost 0 bases, and 10 bases stayed unmatched. Germline-derived CDR1 and CDR2 are MNHEY and SMNVEV (reference sequence). This CDR3 contains 17 residues. The CDR3 sequence is CASSERGQGITNYGYTF. The DNA of the CDR3 is TGTGCCAGCAGTGAGAGGGGACAGGGAATAACTAACTATGGCTACACCTTC.

This clone has ten or more counts. The rearrangement joins TRBV11-2 to TRBJ2-3; tentative D call: TRBD1 (6 bases). The length of the CDR3 is 15 residues. The germline V gene encodes CDR1 SGHAT and CDR2 FQNNGV. V was clipped by 2 bases and J by 1 base, with 10 bases between them. The CDR3 DNA reads as TGTGCCAGCAGCTTACTGGGACAAGGCACAGATACGCAGTATTTT. This translates into CASSLLGQGTDTQYF.

This clone was recorded many times. The chain has TRBV18 and TRBJ1-6, with D maybe TRBD1 (6 bases). The CDR3 length is 15 residues. V shed 3 bases and J shed 7 bases, with 13 bases lying between them. Germline CDR1 and CDR2: KGHSH and LQKENI. CDR3 in DNA: TGTGCCAGCTCACCTTCCCAGGGGACGAATTCACCCCTCCACTTT. Encoded protein: CASSPSQGTNSPLHF.

This clone was counted many times. The chain is built from TRBV30 and TRBJ2-4; D unresolved. The V end lost 0 bases, the J end lost 6 bases, and 9 bases lay between the germline ends. This CDR3 has 13 residues. Germline V lookup: CDR1 GTSNPN, CDR2 SVGIG (reference sequence). The CDR3 protein is CAWSVGIRNIQYF. The DNA of the CDR3 is TGTGCCTGGAGTGTGGGCATCCGAAACATTCAGTACTTC.

This clone was observed a few times. J is TRBJ1-1 and V is TRBV19; the D gene is possibly TRBD1 (6 bases). The CDR3 has 11 residues. V was trimmed by 7 bases and J by 4 bases, leaving 7 bases between them. CDR1 and CDR2 from the germline V gene are LNHDA and SQIVND (reference sequence). The CDR3 sequence is CASTGATEAFF. The CDR3 bases are TGTGCCAGTACAGGGGCCACTGAAGCTTTCTTT.

This clone appeared a few times. The rearrangement uses TRBV5-1 and TRBJ2-6; TRBD1 is a possible D gene (5 bases). This CDR3 is 16 amino acids long. Germline V gene sequence: CDR1 SGHRS, CDR2 YFSETQ. V lost 0 bases and J 1 base, leaving 8 bases between the germline ends. The CDR3 bases are TGCGCCAGCAGCTTGGTTGCAGGGTCTGGGGCCAACGTCCTGACTTTC. Translation gives CASSLVAGSGANVLTF.

This clone was seen more than once but under ten times. CDR3 in DNA: TGTGCCAGCAGCGTTCGGGACCAACCTACCTCGGGCTACACCTTC. Translating gives CASSVRDQPTSGYTF. This sequence joins TRBV9 and TRBJ1-2; D perhaps matches TRBD1 (5 bases). The germline V gene has CDR1 SGDLS and CDR2 YYNGEE. The V end lost 2 bases, the J end lost 8 bases, and 19 bases lay between the germline ends. This CDR3 is built from 15 residues. Together with reference TRBV9 and TRBJ1-2, the CDR3 gives the full variable domain: DSGVTQTPKHLITATGQRVTLRCSPRSGDLSVYWYQQSLDQGLQFLIQYYNGEERAKGNILERFSAQQFPDLHSELNLSSLELGDSALYFCASSVRDQPTSGYTFGSGTRLTVV.

With respect to this clone: This sample also contains other DNA sequences that code for the same CDR3. The chain links TRBV30 to TRBJ1-5; no definite D call. V was clipped by 0 bases and J by 3 bases, with 9 bases between them. Germline CDR1 GTSNPN, CDR2 SVGIG (reference sequence). The CDR3 is 14 residues long. The CDR3 here is CAWSVTSFNQPQHF. Written as DNA, the CDR3 is TGTGCCTGGAGTGTAACCTCGTTCAATCAGCCCCAGCATTTT.

The chain combines TRBV4-1 with TRBJ1-2; D may be TRBD1 (5 bases). Germline CDR1 and CDR2: MGHRA and YSYEKL. The CDR3 is 14 residues long. Trimming took off 0 bases at V and 7 bases at J, with 12 bases between the two ends. The CDR3 bases are TGCGCCAGCAGCCAAGATACGGGGGAGACTGGCTACACCTTC. Translating it yields CASSQDTGETGYTF.

This clone was detected a few times. This same CDR3 is encoded by further DNA sequences in the sample. The rearrangement links TRBV29-1 to TRBJ2-3, with D unresolved. The germline CDR1 and CDR2 sequences are SQVTM and ANQGSEA. The CDR3 is made up of 13 amino acids. V was clipped by 4 bases and J by 1 base, with 9 bases between them. The CDR3 here is CSVVIGGTDTQYF. The CDR3 nucleotides are TGCAGCGTTGTAATAGGAGGCACAGATACGCAGTATTTT.

This clone was picked up a small number of times. V is TRBV10-3 and J is TRBJ2-5; 8 nucleotides line up with TRBD1. The CDR3 has 14 residues. CDR1 and CDR2 (germline): ENHRY, SYGVKD. V lost 4 bases, J lost 1 base, and 2 bases stayed unmatched. This CDR3 is CAISGQGPQETQYF. DNA of the CDR3: TGTGCCATCAGTGGACAGGGGCCCCAAGAGACCCAGTACTTC.

J is TRBJ2-5 and V is TRBV6-6, with D uncertain. The length of the CDR3 is 13 residues. Trimming shortened V by 7 bases and J by 0 bases, and 9 bases separated the two germline ends. Germline CDR1 is MNHNY and CDR2 is SVGAGI (reference sequence). In nucleotides, the CDR3 is TGTGCCAGCATACTCGCTTACCAAGAGACCCAGTACTTC. This translates into CASILAYQETQYF.

The chain joins TRBV5-1 to TRBJ2-2; D possibly corresponds to TRBD2 (6 bases). V was clipped by 0 bases and J by 5 bases, with 11 bases between them. The CDR3 contains 15 residues. Germline V gene data show CDR1 as SGHRS and CDR2 as YFSETQ. The CDR3 DNA follows: TGCGCCAGCAGCTTGGTTCTGGAGGGGACCGGGGAGCTGTTTTTT. It yields the protein CASSLVLEGTGELFF.

Concerning this clone: This same CDR3 is encoded by further DNA sequences in the sample. The genes are TRBV4-3 and TRBJ1-1; D might be TRBD1 (6 bases). The CDR3 covers 13 residues. Per the germline V gene, CDR1 is LGHNA and CDR2 is YSLEER. Trimming removed 4 bases from V and 1 base from J, with 7 bases in between. DNA for the CDR3: TGCGCCAGCAGCCTAGGGGGGAACACTGAAGCTTTCTTT. Protein product: CASSLGGNTEAFF.

This clone was observed a few times. This sequence joins TRBV29-1 and TRBJ2-5, with 7 nucleotides matching TRBD1. Germline V gene sequence: CDR1 SQVTM, CDR2 ANQGSEA. The CDR3 runs to 16 residues. V gave up 0 bases and J gave up 1 base; unmatched junction bases: 8. The CDR3 DNA sequence: TGCAGCGTTGAAGAGCGACAGGGAAACCTCCAAGAGACCCAGTACTTC. It yields the protein CSVEERQGNLQETQYF. Full variable domain (remainder filled in from reference TRBV29-1 and TRBJ2-5): SAVISQKPSRDICQRGTSLTIQCQVDSQVTMMFWYRQQPGQSLTLIATANQGSEATYESGFVIDKFPISRPNLTFSTLTVSNMSPEDSSIYLCSVEERQGNLQETQYFGPGTRLLVL.

V gene TRBV2 combines with J gene TRBJ1-2; D call uncertain. Looked up from germline, CDR1 is SNHLY and CDR2 is FYNNEI. V lost 3 bases, J lost 5 bases, and 13 bases lay in between. The CDR3 totals 14 residues. Written as DNA, the CDR3 is TGTGCCAGCAGTGAGTTGCAGGATCGGTATGGCTACACCTTC. Translated, it gives CASSELQDRYGYTF.

A few counts support this clone. The chain has TRBV7-9 and TRBJ2-5; 10 bases line up with TRBD1. The germline gives CDR1 SEHNR, CDR2 FQNEAQ (reference sequence). The CDR3 totals 16 residues. V lost 8 bases to trimming and J lost 5 bases; unmatched junction nucleotides: 14. The CDR3 here is CASSTSDRGVLETQYF. In nucleotides, the CDR3 is TGTGCCAGCTCTACTTCGGACAGGGGGGTACTCGAGACCCAGTACTTC.

This clone showed up many times. This chain links TRBV7-9 with TRBJ2-1, with 11 bases identical to TRBD2. V shed 2 bases and J 6 bases; nucleotides not matched to a gene: 6. CDR3 size: 16 residues. Germline V gene data show CDR1 as SEHNR and CDR2 as FQNEAQ (reference sequence). The DNA of the CDR3 is TGTGCCAGCAGCTTATCCAGGGGGACTAGCGGCAATGAGCAGTTCTTC. It is translated as CASSLSRGTSGNEQFF.

The chain employs TRBV7-9 and TRBJ2-3, with D maybe TRBD1 (6 bases). Trimming took 4 bases from V and 4 from J, leaving 9 bases between them. This CDR3 is 13 amino acids long. Germline CDR1 and CDR2: SEHNR and FQNEAQ (reference sequence). The CDR3 region is CASSSTGSDTQYF. CDR3 DNA sequence: TGTGCCAGCAGCTCAACAGGGTCAGATACGCAGTATTTT.

This clone has a handful of counts. V is TRBV19 and J is TRBJ2-1, with D possibly TRBD1 on 5 matching bases. The CDR3 is 16 residues long. Germline V lookup: CDR1 LNHDA, CDR2 SQIVND (reference sequence). Trimming removed 3 bases at V and 3 bases at J, with 15 bases between. CDR3 residues: CASSITGSGRYNEQFF. The CDR3 nucleotides are TGTGCCAGTAGTATCACCGGCTCAGGGCGCTACAATGAGCAGTTCTTC.

The chain combines TRBV11-3 with TRBJ2-3; 7 bases fit TRBD2. The CDR3 is 15 amino acids. CDR1 SGHNT and CDR2 YENEEA come from the germline V gene. J gave up 3 bases and V 1 base, and 4 bases lay outside the gene matches. CDR3 protein: CASSLGLAVTDTQYF. CDR3 in DNA: TGTGCCAGCAGCTTAGGCCTAGCGGTAACAGATACGCAGTATTTT.

The rearrangement uses TRBV6-1 and TRBJ2-7, with 7 bases matching TRBD1. This CDR3 spans 14 amino acids. V dropped 4 bases and J dropped 6; count of bases not matched to a gene: 9. Looked up from germline, CDR1 is MNHNS and CDR2 is SASEGT. CDR3 residues: CASSALTGMAEQYF. The CDR3 nucleotides read TGTGCCAGCAGTGCCCTGACAGGGATGGCCGAGCAGTACTTC.